A single sample is the source of the 2 T cell receptor beta chains below, sequenced in a study of blood T cell repertoires in COVID-19. Profiled with immunoSEQ multiplex PCR; TCRdb holds only in-frame clones, not every one. The data show roughly 520,000 clones, approximately 87% seen once. The sequencing input was PBMCs or T cells enriched from blood (not recorded which). The receptors derive from a woman between 35 and 50 years old who had recovered from COVID-19.

This clone was seen a few times. The same CDR3 is also encoded by other DNA sequences in this sample. This sequence joins TRBV7-9 and TRBJ1-1; D unresolved. V lost 1 base and J 4 bases, leaving 13 bases between the germline ends. This CDR3 has 15 residues. Germline loops: CDR1 SEHNR, CDR2 FQNEAQ (reference sequence). The CDR3 sequence: CASSLVLGEGTEAFF. The CDR3 DNA is TGTGCCAGCAGCTTAGTACTCGGAGAGGGCACTGAAGCTTTCTTT.

This chain connects TRBV15 to TRBJ2-7; 10 bases line up with TRBD2. Losses at the gene ends were 2 bases for V and 2 bases for J; bases not matched to a gene: 9. This CDR3 contains 17 residues. Germline CDR1 reads LNHNV; CDR2 reads YYDKDF (reference sequence). The CDR3 DNA is TGTGCCACCAGCAGACCCGGGGAGCGGGAGGGCCCCTACGAGCAGTACTTC. It translates to CATSRPGEREGPYEQYF.